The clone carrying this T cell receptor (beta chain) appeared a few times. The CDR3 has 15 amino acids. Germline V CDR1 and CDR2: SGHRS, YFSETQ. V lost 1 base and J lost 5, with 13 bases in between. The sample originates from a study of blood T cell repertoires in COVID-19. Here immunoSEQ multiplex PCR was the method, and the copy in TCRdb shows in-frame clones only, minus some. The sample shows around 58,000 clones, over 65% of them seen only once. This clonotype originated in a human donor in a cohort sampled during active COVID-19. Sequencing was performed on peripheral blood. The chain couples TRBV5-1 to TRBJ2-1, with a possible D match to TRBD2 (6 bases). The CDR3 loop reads CASSLLGGDDNEQFF. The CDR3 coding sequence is TGCGCCAGCAGCTTGCTGGGCGGGGATGACAATGAGCAGTTCTTC.